The rows below give T cell receptor beta chains drawn from one sample of a study of beta chain features in type 1 diabetes. Libraries were prepared by immunoSEQ multiplex PCR; TCRdb keeps only in-frame clonotypes and omits some of them. The repertoire holds roughly 400,000 clones, with around 10% as singletons. Sample: central memory CD4+ T cells from blood. These receptor sequences come from a man under 40 with type 1 diabetes. Each CDR3 is given with its conserved first and last residue. The order of the fields is J gene, D gene, clone size, V gene, CDR3 protein, CDR3 DNA. The D gene is left open where the match is weak. Expanded clones are given a class, and other clones once, few, many or no size at all.

J gene: TRBJ2-7
D gene: TRBD1
clone size: few
V gene: TRBV29-1
CDR3 protein: CSVGPTGWPSEQYF
CDR3 DNA: TGCAGCGTTGGTCCGACAGGGTGGCCCTCCGAGCAGTACTTC

J gene: TRBJ2-1
D gene: TRBD1
clone size: few
V gene: TRBV5-8
CDR3 protein: CASSLRGQGRNEQFF
CDR3 DNA: TGTGCCAGCAGCTTGCGTGGACAGGGGAGGAATGAGCAGTTCTTC

J gene: TRBJ2-2
D gene: .
clone size: .
V gene: TRBV5-4
CDR3 protein: CASSPLGSGELFF
CDR3 DNA: TGTGCCAGCAGTCCTCTAGGATCCGGGGAGCTGTTTTTT

J gene: TRBJ2-3
D gene: .
clone size: few
V gene: TRBV5-6
CDR3 protein: CASSFRGRLRTDTQYF
CDR3 DNA: TGTGCCAGCAGCTTCAGAGGGAGGTTAAGGACAGATACGCAGTATTTT

J gene: TRBJ1-2
D gene: .
clone size: .
V gene: TRBV27
CDR3 protein: CASSPFEFNYGYTF
CDR3 DNA: TGTGCCAGCAGCCCTTTTGAGTTTAACTATGGCTACACCTTC

J gene: TRBJ2-2
D gene: TRBD1
clone size: .
V gene: TRBV7-9
CDR3 protein: CATGTGVTGELFF
CDR3 DNA: TGTGCCACAGGGACAGGGGTCACCGGGGAGCTGTTTTTT

J gene: TRBJ2-5
D gene: .
clone size: few
V gene: TRBV15
CDR3 protein: CATSRDPDTKETQYF
CDR3 DNA: TGTGCCACCAGCAGAGACCCCGACACCAAAGAGACCCAGTACTTC

J gene: TRBJ2-5
D gene: .
clone size: once
V gene: TRBV27
CDR3 protein: CASSSLAEETQYF
CDR3 DNA: TGTGCCAGCAGTTCTTTAGCGGAAGAGACCCAGTACTTC

J gene: TRBJ1-2
D gene: .
clone size: .
V gene: TRBV11-1
CDR3 protein: CASSPKDSNVYGYTF
CDR3 DNA: TGTGCCAGCAGCCCCAAGGACAGCAACGTCTATGGCTACACCTTC

J gene: TRBJ2-7
D gene: .
clone size: few
V gene: TRBV2
CDR3 protein: CASSEVRTQRYEQYF
CDR3 DNA: TGTGCCAGCAGTGAAGTGCGGACTCAACGCTACGAGCAGTACTTC

J gene: TRBJ1-1
D gene: .
clone size: few
V gene: TRBV11-2
CDR3 protein: CASSSAGTAPTEAFF
CDR3 DNA: TGTGCCAGCAGCTCGGCCGGGACGGCGCCAACTGAAGCTTTCTTT

J gene: TRBJ1-1
D gene: .
clone size: .
V gene: TRBV19
CDR3 protein: CASSIGPGPRNEAFF
CDR3 DNA: TGTGCCAGTAGTATAGGTCCGGGACCGCGTAATGAAGCTTTCTTT

J gene: TRBJ2-6
D gene: TRBD1
clone size: few
V gene: TRBV5-1
CDR3 protein: CASSLDDRETSGANVLTF
CDR3 DNA: TGCGCCAGCAGCTTAGATGACAGGGAAACCTCTGGGGCCAACGTCCTGACTTTC

J gene: TRBJ2-1
D gene: TRBD1
clone size: few
V gene: TRBV12-5
CDR3 protein: CASGFLMMDRVHIASYNEQFF
CDR3 DNA: TGTGCTAGTGGTTTCCTTATGATGGACAGGGTTCACATAGCATCCTACAATGAGCAGTTCTTC

J gene: TRBJ2-2
D gene: .
clone size: few
V gene: TRBV7-2
CDR3 protein: CASSFVRRSGELFF
CDR3 DNA: TGTGCCAGCAGCTTTGTCAGGCGATCCGGGGAGCTGTTTTTT

J gene: TRBJ2-3
D gene: TRBD2
clone size: .
V gene: TRBV7-8
CDR3 protein: CASSSLFIAGGADTQYF
CDR3 DNA: TGTGCCAGCAGCTCCCTGTTTATAGCGGGAGGAGCAGATACGCAGTATTTT

J gene: TRBJ1-4
D gene: .
clone size: many
V gene: TRBV7-9
CDR3 protein: CASSRTVNEKLFF
CDR3 DNA: TGTGCCAGCAGCAGGACAGTGAATGAAAAACTGTTTTTT

J gene: TRBJ2-7
D gene: TRBD1
clone size: .
V gene: TRBV2
CDR3 protein: CASRPGQGTYEQYF
CDR3 DNA: TGTGCCAGCAGGCCGGGACAGGGAACATACGAGCAGTACTTC

J gene: TRBJ2-6
D gene: TRBD1
clone size: .
V gene: TRBV5-1
CDR3 protein: CASSLATGVLGANVLTF
CDR3 DNA: TGCGCCAGCAGCTTGGCGACAGGGGTTCTTGGGGCCAACGTCCTGACTTTC

J gene: TRBJ1-5
D gene: .
clone size: .
V gene: TRBV10-3
CDR3 protein: CASSRRDQPQHF
CDR3 DNA: TGTGCCAGCAGTCGGAGGGATCAGCCCCAGCATTTT

J gene: TRBJ2-1
D gene: .
clone size: .
V gene: TRBV6-6
CDR3 protein: CASSYLASSYEQFF
CDR3 DNA: TGTGCCAGCAGTTACTTGGCTAGCAGCTATGAGCAGTTCTTC

J gene: TRBJ1-2
D gene: TRBD1
clone size: .
V gene: TRBV6-5
CDR3 protein: CASSPRQGDGYTF
CDR3 DNA: TGTGCCAGCAGCCCTCGACAGGGGGATGGCTACACCTTC